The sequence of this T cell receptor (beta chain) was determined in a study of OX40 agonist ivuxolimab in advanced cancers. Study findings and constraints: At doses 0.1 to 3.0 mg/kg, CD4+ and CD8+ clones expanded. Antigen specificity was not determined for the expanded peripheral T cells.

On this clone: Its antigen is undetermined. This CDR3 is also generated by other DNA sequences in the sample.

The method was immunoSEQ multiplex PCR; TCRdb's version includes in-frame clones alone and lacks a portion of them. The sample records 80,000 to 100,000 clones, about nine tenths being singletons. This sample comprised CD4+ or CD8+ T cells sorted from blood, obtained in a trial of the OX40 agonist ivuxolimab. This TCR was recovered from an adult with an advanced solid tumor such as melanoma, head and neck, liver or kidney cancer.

CDR3 residues: CASSLVLAGQETQYF. The CDR3 DNA reads TGCGCCAGCAGCTTGGTACTAGCGGGGCAAGAGACCCAGTACTTC. The chain couples TRBV5-1 to TRBJ2-5; 10 bases match TRBD2. The CDR3 contains 15 residues. The J segment lost 2 bases and the V segment lost 0 bases, leaving 1 base of the junction unmatched. The germline gives CDR1 SGHRS, CDR2 YFSETQ.